A single sample is the source of the 15 T cell receptor beta chains below, sequenced in a study of tumor and adjacent non-tumor tissue in lung cancer. RNA was extracted from bulk tissue without any cell sorting. TCRbeta libraries were built with three rounds of nested PCR, modified from ARM-PCR. One entry per CDR3 protein results from TCRdb running MiXCR on the multiplex PCR reads. Of around 200,000 distinct CDR3 sequences in the sample, 60% to 75% are singletons; the top ten hold 20% to 25%. Sequencing was performed on lung tumor tissue. The receptors originated from a man aged 60-69 years with non-small cell lung cancer.

About this clonotype itself: This may be a read error: a much more frequent sequence differs by one nucleotide. Here the CDR3 DNA reads TGCAGCGTTGCAGGGGACAGTCAGCCCCAGCATTTT. It is translated as CSVAGDSQPQHF. The V gene is TRBV29-1, the J gene TRBJ1-5; 7 nucleotides align to TRBD1. The ends lost 4 bases at V and 6 bases at J; junction bases unmatched: 3. This CDR3 has 12 amino acids. In germline, CDR1 is SQVTM, CDR2 ANQGSEA.

The rearrangement joins TRBV28 to TRBJ1-1; D is undetermined. V was clipped by 2 bases and J by 10 bases, with 8 bases between them. The CDR3 length is 11 residues. Germline CDR1 and CDR2: MDHEN and SYDVKM. CDR3 sequence reads: CASSLRSAAFF. CDR3 in DNA: TGTGCCAGCAGTTTAAGGTCTGCAGCTTTCTTT.

Points on this clonotype: One end of the junction varies from germline; a read error may be responsible. The rearrangement joins TRBV10-2 to TRBJ2-1, with 10 nucleotides matching TRBD2. CDR1 and CDR2 (germline): WSHSY, SAAADI. This CDR3 region has 15 residues. The CDR3 loop reads CASSDGLAVYNDQFF. The CDR3 coding sequence is TGCGCCAGCAGTGACGGACTAGCGGTTTACAATGATCAGTTCTTC.

This clonotype was detected a few times. This chain uses TRBV6-1 with TRBJ2-7; D not resolved. This CDR3 region has 16 residues. CDR1 and CDR2 (germline): MNHNS, SASEGT. Trimming pared 7 bases from V and 3 bases from J, leaving 22 bases between. CDR3 protein: CASIGTSRGPIYEQYF. The CDR3, as DNA: TGTGCCAGCATAGGAACCTCTCGAGGACCAATCTACGAGCAGTACTTC.

This clonotype was seen once. One base away lies a much larger clone, so this may be a sequencing read error. The gene calls are TRBV20-1 and TRBJ1-1; D is perhaps TRBD1 (5 bases). Germline V CDR1 and CDR2: DFQATT, SNEGSKA (reference sequence). The CDR3 is made up of 14 amino acids. CDR3 amino acids: CSAPLGQLKTEAFF. The CDR3 coding sequence is TGCAGTGCCCCGTTGGGGCAACTGAAGACTGAAGCTTTCTTT.

Concerning this clonotype: A much larger clone lies a single base off, so this may be a read error. V usage is TRBV20-1 and J usage is TRBJ2-1; 11 nucleotides agree with TRBD2. Germline V gene sequence: CDR1 DFQATT, CDR2 SNEGSKA (reference sequence). The CDR3 totals 15 residues. The CDR3 protein is CNARKPGLAVNEQFF. The CDR3 DNA follows: TGCAATGCTAGAAAGCCGGGACTAGCGGTAAATGAGCAGTTCTTC.

The chain is built from TRBV20-1 and TRBJ2-3; no reliable D call. The tail of the sequence fits TRBJ1-5 better, so the J call may be wrong. The CDR3 consists of 15 residues. Germline V gene data show CDR1 as DFQATT and CDR2 as SNEGSKA (reference sequence). The chain's CDR3 is CSGSTSGMHADTQHF. The CDR3 coding sequence is TGCAGTGGTTCGACTAGCGGAATGCACGCAGATACGCAGCATTTT.

Comments on this clonotype: One junction end disagrees with the germline gene, perhaps due to a read error. The rearrangement uses TRBV20-1 and TRBJ2-7; D uncertain. The CDR3 consists of 11 residues. The germline V gene has CDR1 DFQATT and CDR2 SNEGSKA (reference sequence). The CDR3 DNA follows: TGCACTGCTAAATGGGATTACGAGCAGTACTTC. This sequence encodes CTAKWDYEQYF.

A word on this clonotype: A read error may produce the germline difference seen at one junction end. The chain joins TRBV20-1 to TRBJ1-5; 9 bases are shared with TRBD1. Germline-derived CDR1 and CDR2 are DFQATT and SNEGSKA (reference sequence). The CDR3 covers 15 residues. Here the CDR3 DNA reads TGCAGTCCTAGAGAACACAGGGGGCTGGGTCAGGCCCAGCATTTT. As protein: CSPREHRGLGQAQHF.

Details on this clonotype: The missing conserved phenylalanine or tryptophan at the end of this CDR3 makes a read error likely. V is TRBV29-1 and J is TRBJ2-2; 8 bases agree with TRBD1. Germline-derived CDR1 and CDR2 are SQVTM and ANQGSEA. This CDR3 spans 14 amino acids. The CDR3 nucleotides are TGCAGCGTTGGTGAGGACAGGGCCACCTGGGAGCTGTTTTCT. This sequence encodes CSVGEDRATWELFS.

As concerns this clonotype: This may come from a read error, since a much larger clone is one base off. V gene TRBV29-1 combines with J gene TRBJ2-7, with D unclear. The V gene lost 8 bases and the J gene lost 7 bases, with 18 bases spanning the gap. Germline CDR1 reads SQVTM; CDR2 reads ANQGSEA. The CDR3 sequence is 12 residues long. The CDR3 nucleotides are TGCAGCCCTCCCAGGACGGGTAGAGAGCAGTACTTC. Residues: CSPPRTGREQYF.

The chain is built from TRBV6-2 or TRBV6-3 and TRBJ2-7, with 15 bases identical to TRBD2. V shed 6 bases, J shed 3 bases, and the junction held 6 bases outside the gene matches. CDR3 length: 16 amino acids. The germline V gene has CDR1 MNHEY and CDR2 SVGEGT. This CDR3 is CASREGTSGRNYEQYF. The CDR3 DNA reads TGTGCCAGCAGGGAAGGGACTAGCGGGAGGAACTACGAGCAGTACTTC.

Notes on this clonotype: Since a much larger clone is just one base distant, this may be a read error. CDR3 sequence reads: CSAGDSAGRNEQFF. The CDR3 DNA follows: TGCAGTGCTGGAGATTCGGCAGGGCGAAATGAGCAGTTCTTC. V gene TRBV20-1 combines with J gene TRBJ2-1, with D tentatively TRBD1 (5 bases). The CDR3 spans 14 residues. Germline lookup yields CDR1 DFQATT and CDR2 SNEGSKA (reference sequence).

About this clonotype: Germline is not matched at one junction end, which may reflect a read error. V usage is TRBV11-3 and J usage is TRBJ2-5; 7 bases align to TRBD2. Germline V CDR1 and CDR2: SGHNT, YENEEA. The CDR3 extends over 15 amino acids. The CDR3 loop reads CASSLTRWEGETQYF. Here the CDR3 DNA reads TGTGCAAGCAGCTTGACTAGGTGGGAGGGGGAGACCCAGTACTTC.

In its sample, this clonotype was seen a few times. J is TRBJ2-5 and V is TRBV7-9, with D maybe TRBD2 (6 bases). The CDR3 covers 16 residues. Per the germline V gene, CDR1 is SEHNR and CDR2 is FQNEAQ (reference sequence). V shed 1 base and J shed 4 bases, with 16 bases lying between them. DNA of the CDR3: TGTGCCAGCAGCTTAGATTTGGTAGGGAGGACAGAGACCCAGTACTTC. This gives the protein CASSLDLVGRTETQYF. The complete variable domain, with remaining parts taken from reference TRBV7-9 and TRBJ2-5, reads DTGVSQNPRHKITKRGQNVTFRCDPISEHNRLYWYRQTLGQGPEFLTYFQNEAQLEKSRLLSDRFSAERPKGSFSTLEIQRTEQGDSAMYLCASSLDLVGRTETQYFGPGTRLLVL.